The 28 T cell receptor beta chains below were found in one sample sequenced in a study of cytomegalovirus exposure and HLA in healthy donors (dated by TCRdb to about 2017). Library prep was done by the immunoSEQ multiplex PCR assay. For the multiplex PCR, a mixture combining 60 forward primers for TCR Vbeta segments and 13 reverse primers for TCR Jbeta segments was used. TCRdb re-hosts the immuneACCESS table, in-frame sequences only. Its copies lack some clones; in the studies checked, an unresolved V gene accounts for under half of them, and the cause for the rest is not known. The sample table shows some 200,000 clones, and around 89% are seen once. In total, the top ten clones hold 0.95% to 1.1% of the sample. The sequencing input was PBMCs. The receptors originated from a woman aged 18-29 years in good health and CMV-seronegative.

The chain employs TRBV7-8 and TRBJ2-5; TRBD2 matches 8 bases. Germline CDR1 is SGHVS and CDR2 is FQNEAQ. The V segment lost 4 bases and the J segment 5 bases; nucleotides outside the gene matches: 9. This CDR3 region has 15 residues. CDR3 nucleotides: TGTGCCAGCAGCTCAGAAGCGGGGGCTCGGGAGACCCAGTACTTC. Translated, it gives CASSSEAGARETQYF.

The chain joins TRBV7-2 to TRBJ1-3; D uncertain. Trimming shortened V by 3 bases and J by 1 base, and 7 bases separated the two germline ends. CDR1 is SGHTA, CDR2 FQGNSA, per germline. The CDR3 totals 14 residues. The CDR3 bases are TGTGCCAGCAGCTTGGGAGGGTCTGGAAACACCATATATTTT. Translated, it gives CASSLGGSGNTIYF.

V usage is TRBV15 and J usage is TRBJ2-3; D is uncertain. CDR1 is LNHNV, CDR2 YYDKDF, per germline (reference sequence). The V end was cut by 5 bases, the J end by 4 bases, with 19 bases between. The CDR3 covers 16 residues. The CDR3 loop reads CATSPVILGPADTQYF. The CDR3 bases are TGTGCCACCAGCCCAGTTATATTGGGCCCGGCAGATACGCAGTATTTT.

The chain couples TRBV5-5 to TRBJ1-1; maybe TRBD1 (6 bases). Trimming pared 6 bases from V and 6 bases from J, leaving 21 bases between. Germline V CDR1 and CDR2: SGHKS, YYEKEE (reference sequence). This CDR3 contains 15 residues. CDR3 DNA sequence: TGTGCCAGCACCGGTCACAGGGTCATGAGCGCTGAAGCTTTCTTT. Translating gives CASTGHRVMSAEAFF.

In this sample, this clone turned up once. The CDR3 here is CASSGVWDRANGYTF. DNA of the CDR3: TGTGCCAGTAGCGGCGTATGGGACAGGGCGAATGGCTACACCTTC. The chain recombines TRBV6-1 with TRBJ1-2; 9 bases agree with TRBD1. V was clipped by 9 bases and J by 6 bases; unmatched bases: 14. The CDR3 runs to 15 residues. Looked up from germline, CDR1 is MNHNS and CDR2 is SASEGT.

The genes are TRBV5-4 and TRBJ2-5; 12 bases map to TRBD1. Germline trimming cut 4 bases from V and 5 bases from J; bases unmatched to any gene: 9. The CDR3 consists of 16 residues. The germline CDR1 and CDR2 sequences are SGHNT and YYREEE (reference sequence). The CDR3 spells CASSPGDRGLPETQYF. CDR3 DNA: TGTGCCAGCAGCCCCGGGGACAGGGGGCTCCCGGAGACCCAGTACTTC.

The CDR3 loop is CASSIFRTFEGARETQYF. CDR3 DNA sequence: TGTGCCAGCAGCATCTTCAGGACTTTCGAGGGGGCTCGGGAGACCCAGTACTTC. This chain links TRBV11-2 with TRBJ2-5; 7 bases are shared with TRBD1. The CDR3 covers 18 residues. Germline lookup yields CDR1 SGHAT and CDR2 FQNNGV. Trimming removed 5 bases from V and 5 bases from J; junction bases left unmatched: 20.

The rearrangement links TRBV27 to TRBJ1-2; D gene unclear. CDR3 length: 16 amino acids. Germline V gene lookup returns CDR1 MNHEY and CDR2 SMNVEV (reference sequence). The ends were cut back, 2 bases at V and 0 bases at J, with 13 bases in the middle. The CDR3 region has the DNA TGTGCCAGCAGTTTAAGAGGACGGGGAGCTAACTATGGCTACACCTTC. It is translated as CASSLRGRGANYGYTF.

The chain combines TRBV4-3 with TRBJ2-7; 8 positions match TRBD1. The CDR3 loop spans 16 amino acids. Germline V CDR1 and CDR2: LGHNA, YSLEER. Unmatched junction bases numbered 6, after V lost 0 bases and J lost 2 bases. The CDR3 sequence: CASSQDSPGGAYEQYF. The CDR3 coding sequence is TGCGCCAGCAGCCAAGATTCCCCAGGGGGCGCCTACGAGCAGTACTTC.

The gene calls are TRBV30 and TRBJ2-7; 10 nucleotides align to TRBD2. V trimming: 1 base; J trimming: 2 bases; junction bases outside the gene matches: 8. The CDR3 runs 16 residues. The germline V gene has CDR1 GTSNPN and CDR2 SVGIG (reference sequence). The CDR3: CAWSAPGLAGAYEQYF. CDR3 DNA sequence: TGTGCCTGGAGTGCCCCGGGGCTAGCGGGAGCCTACGAGCAGTACTTC.

The chain combines TRBV6-1 with TRBJ2-5; 7 bases match TRBD1. The V and J ends lost 6 bases and 1 base, in that order; junction bases with no gene match: 5. This CDR3 comprises 14 residues. Germline V CDR1 and CDR2: MNHNS, SASEGT. The CDR3 bases are TGTGCCAGCAGGCCCTACAGGGGCCAAGAGACCCAGTACTTC. It specifies CASRPYRGQETQYF.

This chain connects TRBV6-5 to TRBJ1-6; TRBD1 agrees at 8 bases. The junction had 9 bases not matched to a gene; V was cut back by 2 bases and J by 9 bases. Per the germline V gene, CDR1 is MNHEY and CDR2 is SVGAGI. The CDR3 is 16 residues long. CDR3 nucleotides: TGTGCCAGCAGTTACGCCGGACAGGGTGGGAGTTCACCCCTCCACTTT. Translated, it gives CASSYAGQGGSSPLHF.

The gene calls are TRBV5-1 and TRBJ2-1; TRBD2 matches at 13 bases. The germline CDR1 and CDR2 sequences are SGHRS and YFSETQ. The V gene end was trimmed by 0 bases and the J gene end by 9 bases; junction bases not matched to a gene: 18. The CDR3 length is 20 residues. DNA of the CDR3: TGCGCCAGCAGCTTGGCCCCCGGACTAGCGGGAGTTACCTCCACCGGTGAGCAGTTCTTC. Protein sequence: CASSLAPGLAGVTSTGEQFF.

This clone was counted between two and nine times. The rearrangement uses TRBV15 and TRBJ1-2, with 8 nucleotides matching TRBD1. After removal of 2 bases from V and 4 bases from J, the junction contained 6 bases not matched to a gene. This CDR3 contains 15 residues. Germline V lookup: CDR1 LNHNV, CDR2 YYDKDF (reference sequence). CDR3 DNA: TGTGCCACCAGCAGACAGACAGGGGTTGGCTATGGCTACACCTTC. The encoded protein is CATSRQTGVGYGYTF.

The J gene is TRBJ1-4, the V gene TRBV28, with D unresolved. Trimming removed 0 bases from V and 0 bases from J, with 5 bases in between. This CDR3 has 15 amino acids. CDR1 and CDR2 (germline): MDHEN, SYDVKM. The CDR3 spells CASSLWDSTNEKLFF. The CDR3 nucleotides are TGTGCCAGCAGTTTATGGGACTCAACTAATGAAAAACTGTTTTTT.

The CDR3 nucleotides read TGTGCCAGCAGCTCAACTAGCGGGGCAGCCTCCTACGAGCAGTACTTC. It codes for CASSSTSGAASYEQYF. V gene TRBV7-2 combines with J gene TRBJ2-7; 10 bases match TRBD2. V was clipped by 4 bases and J by 0 bases; unmatched bases: 6. The CDR3 spans 16 residues. The germline gives CDR1 SGHTA, CDR2 FQGNSA.

The chain is built from TRBV19 and TRBJ1-5; possibly TRBD1 for D (5 bases). This CDR3 region has 14 residues. Germline CDR1 is LNHDA and CDR2 is SQIVND (reference sequence). Trimming shortened V by 7 bases and J by 4 bases, and 14 bases separated the two germline ends. The CDR3, as DNA: TGTGCCAGTATTGAAAGAGACAGAAATCAGCCCCAGCATTTT. Translated: CASIERDRNQPQHF.

This rearrangement joins TRBV19 to TRBJ1-1; 8 positions match TRBD1. This CDR3 region has 13 residues. The ends lost 5 bases at V and 3 bases at J; junction bases unmatched: 2. CDR1 is LNHDA and CDR2 is SQIVND in the germline V gene (reference sequence). The CDR3 nucleotides are TGTGCCAGTAGTGACAGGGGAGACACTGAAGCTTTCTTT. It codes for CASSDRGDTEAFF.

In its sample, this clone was seen once. V gene TRBV7-6 combines with J gene TRBJ2-7; D is unresolved. The V gene lost 3 bases and the J gene lost 5 bases, with 17 bases spanning the gap. The germline V gene has CDR1 SGHVS and CDR2 FNYEAQ. The CDR3 sequence is 15 residues long. The CDR3 reads CASSLSARVNHEQYF. The CDR3 DNA sequence: TGTGCCAGCAGCTTGAGTGCGAGAGTCAACCACGAGCAGTACTTC.

The chain combines TRBV5-6 with TRBJ1-1, with 10 bases matching TRBD1. Trimming cost V 5 bases and J 1 base; bases outside gene matches: 17. The CDR3 length is 19 residues. The germline V gene has CDR1 SGHDT and CDR2 YYEEEE. CDR3: CASSFLTGGFWGRNTEAFF. CDR3 DNA sequence: TGTGCCAGCAGTTTTTTGACAGGGGGCTTCTGGGGTAGGAACACTGAAGCTTTCTTT.

The rearrangement uses TRBV15 and TRBJ2-3; 10 positions match TRBD2. Germline V gene data show CDR1 as LNHNV and CDR2 as YYDKDF (reference sequence). V shed 0 bases and J 1 base; nucleotides not matched to a gene: 10. This CDR3 is built from 19 residues. The CDR3 reads CATSRDFWLAGVGTDTQYF. For the CDR3, the DNA is TGTGCCACCAGCAGAGATTTTTGGCTAGCGGGGGTGGGCACAGATACGCAGTATTTT.

V is TRBV5-1 and J is TRBJ1-2; no clear D. The CDR3 spans 12 residues. V gave up 4 bases and J gave up 5 bases, with 9 bases separating them. Germline V gives CDR1 SGHRS, CDR2 YFSETQ. This chain's CDR3 is CASSGGPYGYTF. The CDR3 coding sequence is TGCGCCAGCAGCGGCGGGCCGTATGGCTACACCTTC.

This chain links TRBV7-3 with TRBJ2-7; TRBD2 aligns across 13 bases. The germline V gene has CDR1 SGHTA and CDR2 FQGTGA. This CDR3 has 16 amino acids. With 0 bases clipped from V and 2 bases from J, the junction kept 1 base outside the gene matches. The DNA for the CDR3 is TGTGCCAGCAGCTTAACAGGGACTAGCGGGACCTACGAGCAGTACTTC. Encoded protein: CASSLTGTSGTYEQYF.

The V call is TRBV11-2, the J call TRBJ2-7; 8 nucleotides line up with TRBD2. Germline loops: CDR1 SGHAT, CDR2 FQNNGV. The CDR3 is 14 amino acids. J was trimmed by 5 bases and V by 5 bases; bases with no gene match: 8. The CDR3 region is CASSPGLVPNEQYF. The CDR3 coding sequence is TGTGCCAGCAGCCCGGGACTAGTCCCCAACGAGCAGTACTTC.

This chain uses TRBV19 with TRBJ2-7, with 9 nucleotides matching TRBD1. Germline trimming cut 3 bases from V and 1 base from J; bases unmatched to any gene: 7. This CDR3 is built from 16 residues. Germline V CDR1 and CDR2: LNHDA, SQIVND (reference sequence). Here the CDR3 DNA reads TGTGCCAGTAGTATTGAGAGGGACAGGGTTTCCTACGAGCAGTACTTC. As protein: CASSIERDRVSYEQYF.

J is TRBJ2-3 and V is TRBV4-2; 7 bases fit TRBD2. The CDR3 consists of 16 residues. The germline gives CDR1 LGHNA, CDR2 YNFKEQ. J gave up 0 bases and V 4 bases, and 7 bases lay outside the gene matches. The DNA of the CDR3 is TGTGCCAGCAGCCGGGGCGCTAGCGGAAGCACAGATACGCAGTATTTT. It encodes CASSRGASGSTDTQYF.

The V gene is TRBV27, the J gene TRBJ2-7; 10 bases agree with TRBD1. CDR1 and CDR2 (germline): MNHEY, SMNVEV (reference sequence). The CDR3 covers 15 residues. V lost 6 bases and J lost 3; bases outside the gene matches: 8. CDR3 nucleotides: TGTGCCAGCAGCGAGGGGACAGGGGCCTACTACGAGCAGTACTTC. This sequence encodes CASSEGTGAYYEQYF.

This rearrangement joins TRBV11-1 to TRBJ2-1; 7 bases match TRBD1. The CDR3 sequence is 16 residues long. CDR1 is SGHAT and CDR2 is FQDESV in the germline V gene (reference sequence). Losses at the gene ends were 1 base for V and 10 bases for J; bases not matched to a gene: 13. The CDR3 spells CASSLGGVQGIEEQFF. DNA of the CDR3: TGTGCCAGCAGCTTAGGGGGTGTACAGGGGATTGAGGAGCAGTTCTTC.